This is a list of T cell receptor beta chains from one sample in a study of blood T cell repertoires in COVID-19. The data were produced by immunoSEQ multiplex PCR, yet TCRdb's version contains in-frame clones alone and is incomplete. The table includes more than 200,000 clones, around nine tenths detected once. The sequencing sample was made of peripheral blood. The receptors shown here come from a middle-aged man with acute or convalescent COVID-19. CDR3s include the opening cysteine and the closing phenylalanine or tryptophan. A D gene is named only where the DNA matches it firmly. Some rows have no size entry. The others give once, few or many, or a class for an expanded clone.

abundance: once; d_gene: NA; v_gene: TRBV30; j_gene: TRBJ1-1; CDR3aa: CAWSAPEQGAFF; CDR3nt: TGTGCCTGGAGTGCCCCCGAACAGGGAGCTTTCTTT
abundance: NA; d_gene: NA; v_gene: TRBV2; j_gene: TRBJ1-2; CDR3aa: CASRSPGIYGYTF; CDR3nt: TGTGCCAGCAGGAGCCCGGGGATCTATGGCTACACCTTC
abundance: NA; d_gene: NA; v_gene: TRBV6-1; j_gene: TRBJ1-4; CDR3aa: CASSEALRGLDEKLFF; CDR3nt: TGTGCCAGCAGTGAAGCGCTTCGGGGGTTAGATGAAAAACTGTTTTTT
abundance: NA; d_gene: TRBD2; v_gene: TRBV7-9; j_gene: TRBJ2-1; CDR3aa: CASSPLRLAGGRSYNEQFF; CDR3nt: TGTGCCAGCAGCCCCCTAAGACTAGCGGGAGGAAGGTCCTACAATGAGCAGTTCTTC
abundance: NA; d_gene: TRBD2; v_gene: TRBV18; j_gene: TRBJ2-3; CDR3aa: CASSQGRSGGLTDTQYF; CDR3nt: TGTGCCAGCTCACAAGGGAGAAGCGGGGGGCTCACAGATACGCAGTATTTT
abundance: NA; d_gene: NA; v_gene: TRBV28; j_gene: TRBJ1-1; CDR3aa: CASRETEPEAFF; CDR3nt: TGTGCCAGCAGGGAGACAGAACCTGAAGCTTTCTTT
abundance: NA; d_gene: NA; v_gene: TRBV27; j_gene: TRBJ1-1; CDR3aa: CASSYPGNTEAFF; CDR3nt: TGTGCCAGCAGTTACCCGGGGAACACTGAAGCTTTCTTT
abundance: NA; d_gene: NA; v_gene: TRBV7-2; j_gene: TRBJ2-1; CDR3aa: CASSTPLAPNEQFF; CDR3nt: TGTGCCAGCAGTACCCCATTGGCCCCCAATGAGCAGTTCTTC
abundance: once; d_gene: TRBD1; v_gene: TRBV29-1; j_gene: TRBJ2-7; CDR3aa: CSVTGTGTYEQYF; CDR3nt: TGCAGCGTTACCGGGACAGGGACCTACGAGCAGTACTTC
abundance: NA; d_gene: NA; v_gene: TRBV19; j_gene: TRBJ2-3; CDR3aa: CASSIPPTDTQYF; CDR3nt: TGTGCCAGTAGTATACCCCCAACAGATACGCAGTATTTT
abundance: NA; d_gene: NA; v_gene: TRBV7-8; j_gene: TRBJ2-4; CDR3aa: CASSLAFGRGLGKNIQYF; CDR3nt: TGTGCCAGCAGCTTAGCGTTCGGGCGGGGATTGGGCAAAAACATTCAGTACTTC
abundance: NA; d_gene: NA; v_gene: TRBV2; j_gene: TRBJ1-6; CDR3aa: CASRSWGLPDNSPLHF; CDR3nt: TGTGCCAGCAGGAGTTGGGGGCTCCCTGATAATTCACCCCTCCACTTT
abundance: NA; d_gene: NA; v_gene: TRBV7-7; j_gene: TRBJ2-5; CDR3aa: CASSFGQIGVEETQYF; CDR3nt: TGTGCTAGCAGCTTTGGGCAGATAGGGGTGGAAGAGACCCAGTACTTC
abundance: NA; d_gene: NA; v_gene: TRBV7-3; j_gene: TRBJ2-1; CDR3aa: CASRSSGGSYNEQFF; CDR3nt: TGTGCCAGCAGATCCAGCGGTGGGAGCTACAATGAGCAGTTCTTC
abundance: NA; d_gene: TRBD1; v_gene: TRBV12-3/TRBV12-4; j_gene: TRBJ1-5; CDR3aa: CASSTGVRQPQHF; CDR3nt: TGTGCCAGCAGTACAGGGGTTCGGCAGCCCCAGCATTTT
abundance: NA; d_gene: NA; v_gene: TRBV25-1; j_gene: TRBJ1-1; CDR3aa: CASNGGLEAFF; CDR3nt: TGTGCCAGCAATGGAGGACTCGAAGCTTTCTTT
abundance: NA; d_gene: TRBD2; v_gene: TRBV27; j_gene: TRBJ2-7; CDR3aa: CASSLSGLGSYEQYF; CDR3nt: TGTGCCAGCAGTCTCTCCGGACTAGGCTCCTACGAGCAGTACTTC
abundance: once; d_gene: TRBD1; v_gene: TRBV3-1/TRBV3-2; j_gene: TRBJ2-7; CDR3aa: CASSRPGQGHDEQYF; CDR3nt: TGTGCCAGCAGCCGCCCGGGACAGGGGCATGACGAGCAGTACTTC
abundance: NA; d_gene: TRBD1; v_gene: TRBV6-5; j_gene: TRBJ1-6; CDR3aa: CASSYGDRGDSPLHF; CDR3nt: TGTGCCAGCAGTTACGGTGACAGGGGTGATTCACCCCTCCACTTT
abundance: once; d_gene: NA; v_gene: TRBV13; j_gene: TRBJ2-5; CDR3aa: CASSLDHWETQYF; CDR3nt: TGTGCCAGCAGCTTAGATCACTGGGAGACCCAGTACTTC
abundance: NA; d_gene: TRBD1; v_gene: TRBV4-1; j_gene: TRBJ2-3; CDR3aa: CASSHATTGVADTQYF; CDR3nt: TGCGCCAGCAGCCATGCGACGACAGGGGTGGCAGATACGCAGTATTTT
abundance: NA; d_gene: TRBD2; v_gene: TRBV18; j_gene: TRBJ2-2; CDR3aa: CASSPAGGDTGELFF; CDR3nt: TGTGCCAGCTCACCGGCGGGAGGTGACACCGGGGAGCTGTTTTTT
abundance: NA; d_gene: NA; v_gene: TRBV7-8; j_gene: TRBJ1-5; CDR3aa: CASSLTEGHRSAQHF; CDR3nt: TGTGCCAGCAGCTTAACTGAGGGACACCGGTCAGCCCAGCATTTT
abundance: NA; d_gene: TRBD1; v_gene: TRBV7-8; j_gene: TRBJ2-2; CDR3aa: CASSRDRNTGELFF; CDR3nt: TGTGCCAGCAGCCGGGACAGGAACACCGGGGAGCTGTTTTTT
abundance: NA; d_gene: TRBD2; v_gene: TRBV7-2; j_gene: TRBJ2-3; CDR3aa: CASSLLPSGPGMHTQYF; CDR3nt: TGTGCCAGCAGCTTACTCCCTAGCGGCCCCGGCATGCATACGCAGTATTTT
abundance: NA; d_gene: TRBD1; v_gene: TRBV19; j_gene: TRBJ1-2; CDR3aa: CASRRTGGNYGYTF; CDR3nt: TGTGCCAGTCGGAGGACAGGGGGGAACTATGGCTACACCTTC
abundance: NA; d_gene: NA; v_gene: TRBV6-5; j_gene: TRBJ1-1; CDR3aa: CASSYVGGGTEAFF; CDR3nt: TGTGCCAGCAGTTACGTCGGAGGAGGCACTGAAGCTTTCTTT
abundance: once; d_gene: NA; v_gene: TRBV9; j_gene: TRBJ2-5; CDR3aa: CASSKAGTLGETQYF; CDR3nt: TGTGCCAGCAGCAAGGCAGGCACCCTGGGAGAGACCCAGTACTTC
abundance: NA; d_gene: TRBD1; v_gene: TRBV2; j_gene: TRBJ1-2; CDR3aa: CASSGDAGQGTF; CDR3nt: TGTGCCAGCAGTGGTGATGCGGGACAGGGGACCTTC
abundance: NA; d_gene: TRBD2; v_gene: TRBV7-7; j_gene: TRBJ2-1; CDR3aa: CASSPTSGGPRSEQFF; CDR3nt: TGTGCCAGCAGCCCGACTAGCGGGGGGCCACGGAGTGAGCAGTTCTTC
abundance: NA; d_gene: NA; v_gene: TRBV19; j_gene: TRBJ2-7; CDR3aa: CASNPGVTGNAEQYF; CDR3nt: TGTGCCAGTAACCCCGGTGTTACCGGGAATGCCGAGCAGTACTTC
abundance: NA; d_gene: NA; v_gene: TRBV7-6; j_gene: TRBJ1-3; CDR3aa: CASTTHSGNTIYF; CDR3nt: TGTGCCAGCACAACACACTCTGGAAACACCATATATTTT
abundance: NA; d_gene: TRBD1; v_gene: TRBV19; j_gene: TRBJ1-2; CDR3aa: CASTPTGTYGYTF; CDR3nt: TGTGCCAGTACCCCGACAGGGACCTATGGCTACACCTTC
abundance: few; d_gene: TRBD1; v_gene: TRBV27; j_gene: TRBJ1-1; CDR3aa: CASSFSQQGFMNTEAFF; CDR3nt: TGTGCCAGCAGTTTTTCCCAACAGGGGTTCATGAACACTGAAGCTTTCTTT
abundance: once; d_gene: TRBD1; v_gene: TRBV19; j_gene: TRBJ1-4; CDR3aa: CASSSGGSGEKLFF; CDR3nt: TGTGCCAGTAGTTCAGGGGGTTCGGGGGAAAAACTGTTTTTT
abundance: NA; d_gene: NA; v_gene: TRBV14; j_gene: TRBJ2-5; CDR3aa: CASSLTVIQETQYF; CDR3nt: TGTGCCAGCAGCCTGACAGTAATTCAAGAGACCCAGTACTTC
abundance: NA; d_gene: TRBD2; v_gene: TRBV6-5; j_gene: TRBJ2-3; CDR3aa: CASSYSAGGTDTQYF; CDR3nt: TGTGCCAGCAGTTACTCCGCGGGGGGCACAGATACGCAGTATTTT
abundance: NA; d_gene: NA; v_gene: TRBV7-3; j_gene: TRBJ1-5; CDR3aa: CASSRNRESNQPQHF; CDR3nt: TGTGCCAGCAGCCGGAACAGGGAAAGCAATCAGCCCCAGCATTTT
abundance: NA; d_gene: TRBD1; v_gene: TRBV28; j_gene: TRBJ2-4; CDR3aa: CASSFPPGQVKNIQYF; CDR3nt: TGTGCCAGCAGTTTCCCCCCCGGACAGGTCAAAAACATTCAGTACTTC
abundance: NA; d_gene: NA; v_gene: TRBV28; j_gene: TRBJ2-5; CDR3aa: CASSLINSGPGETQYF; CDR3nt: TGTGCCAGCAGCTTAATCAATAGCGGCCCTGGGGAGACCCAGTACTTC
abundance: NA; d_gene: NA; v_gene: TRBV5-8; j_gene: TRBJ2-7; CDR3aa: CASSLGSGEGGPHEQYF; CDR3nt: TGTGCCAGCAGCTTGGGTTCGGGGGAAGGGGGCCCTCACGAGCAGTACTTC
abundance: NA; d_gene: NA; v_gene: TRBV7-8; j_gene: TRBJ1-2; CDR3aa: CASTPTGIYGYTF; CDR3nt: TGTGCCAGCACCCCTACAGGGATCTATGGCTACACCTTC
abundance: once; d_gene: NA; v_gene: TRBV7-9; j_gene: TRBJ1-4; CDR3aa: CASSLAWEKLSTNEKLFF; CDR3nt: TGTGCCAGCAGCTTAGCGTGGGAGAAATTATCAACTAATGAAAAACTGTTTTTT
abundance: NA; d_gene: TRBD2; v_gene: TRBV5-8; j_gene: TRBJ2-7; CDR3aa: CASSWGLAGLYEQYF; CDR3nt: TGTGCCAGCAGCTGGGGACTAGCGGGACTCTACGAGCAGTACTTC
abundance: NA; d_gene: NA; v_gene: TRBV5-4; j_gene: TRBJ1-2; CDR3aa: CASSFVEALGGYGYTF; CDR3nt: TGTGCCAGCAGCTTTGTGGAGGCCCTCGGGGGCTATGGCTACACCTTC
abundance: NA; d_gene: TRBD2; v_gene: TRBV19; j_gene: TRBJ2-2; CDR3aa: CASSTSGRATGELFF; CDR3nt: TGTGCCAGTAGTACGAGCGGGAGGGCCACCGGGGAGCTGTTTTTT
abundance: NA; d_gene: TRBD1; v_gene: TRBV4-1; j_gene: TRBJ2-7; CDR3aa: CASSQGPGQSYEQYF; CDR3nt: TGCGCCAGCAGCCAAGGACCGGGACAGAGCTACGAGCAGTACTTC
abundance: medium-sized; d_gene: TRBD2; v_gene: TRBV4-1; j_gene: TRBJ2-1; CDR3aa: CASSQDISGYNEQFF; CDR3nt: TGCGCCAGCAGCCAAGACATTAGCGGGTACAATGAGCAGTTCTTC
abundance: NA; d_gene: TRBD1; v_gene: TRBV6-4; j_gene: TRBJ1-2; CDR3aa: CASSASGGGYGYTF; CDR3nt: TGTGCCAGCAGTGCGTCAGGGGGCGGCTATGGCTACACCTTC
abundance: NA; d_gene: NA; v_gene: TRBV21-1; j_gene: TRBJ1-2; CDR3aa: CASSKEGGAIYGYTF; CDR3nt: TGTGCCAGCAGCAAAGAGGGGGGGGCGATCTATGGCTACACCTTC
abundance: many; d_gene: NA; v_gene: TRBV16; j_gene: TRBJ1-2; CDR3aa: CASSQFSYGYTF; CDR3nt: TGTGCCAGCAGCCAATTCAGTTATGGCTACACCTTC
abundance: NA; d_gene: NA; v_gene: TRBV2; j_gene: TRBJ1-2; CDR3aa: CASSPQGGTANYGYTF; CDR3nt: TGTGCCAGCAGTCCCCAGGGTGGCACCGCTAACTATGGCTACACCTTC
abundance: NA; d_gene: NA; v_gene: TRBV12-3/TRBV12-4; j_gene: TRBJ2-1; CDR3aa: CASSSQSYNEQFF; CDR3nt: TGTGCCAGCAGTTCACAGAGTTACAATGAGCAGTTCTTC
abundance: NA; d_gene: NA; v_gene: TRBV19; j_gene: TRBJ1-5; CDR3aa: CASSIVVYSNQPQHF; CDR3nt: TGTGCCAGTAGTATAGTCGTATATAGCAATCAGCCCCAGCATTTT
abundance: NA; d_gene: NA; v_gene: TRBV6-1; j_gene: TRBJ1-3; CDR3aa: CASSETAGNTIYF; CDR3nt: TGTGCCAGCAGTGAAACGGCTGGAAACACCATATATTTT
abundance: NA; d_gene: NA; v_gene: TRBV27; j_gene: TRBJ2-7; CDR3aa: CASSLAGPHPYEQYF; CDR3nt: TGTGCCAGCAGTTTAGCGGGACCCCACCCATACGAGCAGTACTTC
abundance: once; d_gene: TRBD1; v_gene: TRBV7-2; j_gene: TRBJ2-5; CDR3aa: CASSPDRGETQYF; CDR3nt: TGTGCCAGCAGCCCGGACAGGGGAGAGACCCAGTACTTC
abundance: few; d_gene: TRBD2; v_gene: TRBV6-5; j_gene: TRBJ2-7; CDR3aa: CASSYDLSGGGEQYF; CDR3nt: TGTGCCAGCAGTTACGACCTCTCGGGAGGGGGCGAGCAGTACTTC
abundance: NA; d_gene: TRBD1; v_gene: TRBV15; j_gene: TRBJ1-4; CDR3aa: CATSRGQGENEKLFF; CDR3nt: TGTGCCACCAGCAGGGGACAGGGCGAGAATGAAAAACTGTTTTTT
abundance: NA; d_gene: NA; v_gene: TRBV4-3; j_gene: TRBJ2-3; CDR3aa: CASSAIGEVSGSTDTQYF; CDR3nt: TGCGCCAGCAGCGCCATCGGGGAGGTCTCCGGTAGCACAGATACGCAGTATTTT